This TCR beta chain derives from a study of blood T cell repertoires in COVID-19. This CDR3 spans 12 amino acids. The V gene's germline CDR1 is SGDLS and CDR2 YYNGEE. V shed 4 bases and J shed 10 bases, with 14 bases lying between them. Source study methods: By means of reference gene primer amplification, nucleated cell counts were estimated. Libraries were prepared by immunoSEQ multiplex PCR; TCRdb keeps only in-frame clonotypes and omits some of them. D and trimming come from the DNA, and the V and J calls and clone size come from that table. The sample includes a few hundred thousand clones, roughly 87% of them seen just once. Across under 25 US areas, participants ranged in age from 18 to 89 years.

The chain has TRBV9 and TRBJ1-1, with a possible D match to TRBD1 (5 bases). Sequencing input: PBMCs or T cells enriched from blood (not recorded which). This sequence originates from a woman aged 30 to 39 who had recovered from COVID-19. The CDR3 coding sequence is TGTGCCAGCAGCCCCGACGGGGGGTTAGCTTTCTTT. Encoded protein: CASSPDGGLAFF.